The next 8 T cell receptor beta chains were all read from a single sample in a study of control samples from healthy donors and cancer patients. TCRdb's table, derived via immunoSEQ multiplex PCR, lists solely in-frame clones and lacks some. The table records some 140,000 clones, around 85% of them present only once. The sample consisted of blood. Receptors originate from a woman aged 30 to 39 in good health.

CDR3 protein: CASSSGTENSPLHF. Here the CDR3 DNA reads TGTGCCAGCAGCTCCGGGACGGAGAATTCACCCCTCCACTTT. The chain couples TRBV6-5 to TRBJ1-6; tentative D call: TRBD1 (5 bases). Germline CDR1 is MNHEY and CDR2 is SVGAGI. The length of the CDR3 is 14 residues. Trimming removed 6 bases from V and 7 bases from J, with 13 bases in between.

The chain uses TRBV5-1 and TRBJ2-2; the D gene could be TRBD1 or TRBD2 (7 bases each). The CDR3 extends over 14 amino acids. Germline CDR1 reads SGHRS; CDR2 reads YFSETQ. V gave up 3 bases and J gave up 8 bases, with 14 bases separating them. CDR3 nucleotides: TGCGCCAGCAGCTACAGGGGAGGGGAAGGGGAGCTGTTTTTT. Amino acids: CASSYRGGEGELFF.

The CDR3 DNA is TGTGCCAGCAGCCAGGGGGGCACTGAAGCTTTCTTT. It yields the protein CASSQGGTEAFF. V usage is TRBV7-9 and J usage is TRBJ1-1; TRBD1 agrees at 7 bases. CDR1 is SEHNR and CDR2 is FQNEAQ in the germline V gene (reference sequence). V was pared by 5 bases and J by 4 bases, with 1 base of the junction left unmatched. The CDR3 covers 12 residues. Complete variable domain (other parts from reference TRBV7-9 and TRBJ1-1): DTGVSQNPRHKITKRGQNVTFRCDPISEHNRLYWYRQTLGQGPEFLTYFQNEAQLEKSRLLSDRFSAERPKGSFSTLEIQRTEQGDSAMYLCASSQGGTEAFFGQGTRLTVV.

V usage is TRBV7-9 and J usage is TRBJ2-7; D is possibly TRBD1 (6 bases). The V and J ends lost 5 bases and 7 bases respectively, with 12 bases between them. The CDR3 has 12 amino acids. CDR1 is SEHNR, CDR2 FQNEAQ, per germline (reference sequence). Here the CDR3 DNA reads TGTGCCAGCAGCCTCTACAGGGATGAGCAGTACTTC. This sequence encodes CASSLYRDEQYF.

This clone was picked up one time. The J gene is TRBJ2-7, the V gene TRBV13, with 12 positions matching TRBD1. CDR1 PRHDT and CDR2 FYEKMQ come from the germline V gene (reference sequence). With 2 bases clipped from V and 7 bases from J, the junction kept 6 bases outside the gene matches. This CDR3 has 15 residues. The CDR3 sequence: CASSLRDRGPGEQYF. The DNA of the CDR3 is TGTGCCAGCAGCTTAAGGGACAGGGGGCCGGGAGAGCAGTACTTC.

This chain joins TRBV29-1 and TRBJ2-7, with TRBD1 matching over 11 bases. J gave up 3 bases and V 8 bases, and 9 bases lay outside the gene matches. Germline values: CDR1 SQVTM, CDR2 ANQGSEA. This CDR3 is built from 14 residues. This CDR3 reads CSTKYGTGGYEQYF. In DNA, the CDR3 is TGCAGCACGAAATACGGGACAGGGGGCTACGAGCAGTACTTC.

The chain recombines TRBV18 with TRBJ1-1, with TRBD1 matching over 8 bases. The length of the CDR3 is 15 residues. J gave up 3 bases and V 3 bases, and 6 bases lay outside the gene matches. Germline V gene sequence: CDR1 KGHSH, CDR2 LQKENI. CDR3 sequence (DNA): TGTGCCAGCTCACCGACAGGGGTGAGCGACACTGAAGCTTTCTTT. Translation: CASSPTGVSDTEAFF.

Comment on this clone: One junction end does not reproduce the germline sequence, and a read error may be involved. The V gene is TRBV7-6, the J gene TRBJ2-5, with 12 bases aligning to TRBD2. The length of the CDR3 is 15 residues. In germline, CDR1 is SGHVS, CDR2 FNYEAQ. Here the CDR3 DNA reads TGTGCCAGCAGCCTAGCGGGAGGGCCGAAGGAGACCCAGTACTTC. Translating gives CASSLAGGPKETQYF.